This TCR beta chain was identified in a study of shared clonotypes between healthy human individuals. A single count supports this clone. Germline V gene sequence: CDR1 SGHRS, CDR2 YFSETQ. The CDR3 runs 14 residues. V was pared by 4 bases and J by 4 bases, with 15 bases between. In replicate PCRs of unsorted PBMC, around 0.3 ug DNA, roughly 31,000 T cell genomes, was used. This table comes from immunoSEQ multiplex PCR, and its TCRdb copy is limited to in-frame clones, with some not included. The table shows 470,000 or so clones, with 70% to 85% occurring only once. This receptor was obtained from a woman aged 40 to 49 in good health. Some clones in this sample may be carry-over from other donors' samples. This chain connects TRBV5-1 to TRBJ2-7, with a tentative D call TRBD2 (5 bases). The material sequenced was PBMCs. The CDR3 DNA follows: TGCGCCAGCAGCCCTCCCCTGGGAGAGTACGAGCAGTACTTC. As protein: CASSPPLGEYEQYF.